What follows is one TCR beta chain and its context. Under the authors' procedure: Amplification of reference gene primers was used by the study to estimate nucleated cell counts. Assay: immunoSEQ multiplex PCR; the TCRdb copy retains only in-frame clones and omits some. V and J calls plus clone size are reproduced from that table; the DNA served to infer D and trimming. The sample carries around 120,000 clones, under 95% recorded once. This CDR3 is built from 10 residues. Trimming removed 6 bases from V and 4 bases from J, with 3 bases in between. CDR1 is MNHEY, CDR2 SVGAGI, per germline. The data derive from a study of blood T cell repertoires in COVID-19. For the study at large: In each case, the material was cDNA or gDNA derived from T cells, B-cell-depleted T cells, or PBMCs.

Material: peripheral blood. This clonotype was sampled from a man in his fifties with active COVID-19. This chain uses TRBV6-5 with TRBJ1-2, with D uncertain. The CDR3 reads CASSVYGYTF. The CDR3 DNA reads TGTGCCAGCAGCGTCTATGGCTACACCTTC.